This TCR beta chain came from a study of shared clonotypes between healthy human individuals. Whole-study findings and limits: Memory subsets generally showed smaller estimated richness than naive subsets did.

The CDR3 length is 16 residues. V shed 6 bases and J shed 2 bases, with 18 bases lying between them. Looked up from germline, CDR1 is SGHAT and CDR2 is FQDESV (reference sequence). The method was immunoSEQ multiplex PCR; TCRdb's version includes in-frame clones alone and lacks a portion of them. Of roughly 2,500,000 clones listed, more than 85% are singletons. Turning to this clone: As yet, its antigen is unknown.

V and J are TRBV11-1 and TRBJ2-3; D tentatively fits TRBD1 or TRBD2 (7 bases each). The TCR comes from a man younger than 35 in good health. Some clones in this sample may be carry-over from other donors' samples. Specimen: naive CD4+ T cells from PBMCs. The subset is: CD45RA+ positively selected. The CDR3 DNA reads as TGTGCCAGCAGTTGGGGGGGGACAGTCCTCACAGATACGCAGTATTTT. Translated: CASSWGGTVLTDTQYF. Using reference TRBV11-1 and TRBJ2-3 for the parts outside the CDR3, the full variable domain is EAEVAQSPRYKITEKSQAVAFWCDPISGHATLYWYRQILGQGPELLVQFQDESVVDDSQLPKDRFSAERLKGVDSTLKIQPAELGDSAMYLCASSWGGTVLTDTQYFGPGTRLTVL.